This is a list of T cell receptor beta chains from one sample in a study of shared clonotypes between healthy human individuals. Measured with immunoSEQ multiplex PCR; TCRdb has only the in-frame clones, and not every one. The repertoire includes 2 million to 2.5 million clones, around 95% of them detected once, and about 0.13% sits in the top ten. Source material: naive CD4+ T cells sorted from blood. Source of these receptors: a young man in good health. Both conserved end residues are part of each CDR3. Each record gives: J gene, D gene, clone size, V gene, CDR3 protein, CDR3 DNA. The D gene is left open where the match is weak. Rows may omit the clone size; those that give it use once, few, many or a size class.

TRBJ2-5,TRBD1,-,TRBV6-1,CASSGRGQGVLETQYF,TGTGCCAGCAGTGGTCGCGGACAGGGGGTTCTAGAGACCCAGTACTTC
TRBJ2-7,-,-,TRBV5-1,CASSLGQPIYEQYF,TGCGCCAGCAGCTTGGGTCAGCCCATCTACGAGCAGTACTTC
TRBJ2-5,TRBD1,-,TRBV7-8,CASSLRTGQVGETQYF,TGTGCCAGCAGCCTTAGAACGGGACAGGTCGGAGAGACCCAGTACTTC
TRBJ2-3,-,-,TRBV5-4,CASSKKWIGQSDTQYF,TGTGCCAGCAGCAAAAAGTGGATCGGGCAATCAGATACGCAGTATTTT
TRBJ2-3,-,few,TRBV5-1,CASSLGQFTDTQYF,TGCGCCAGCAGCTTGGGACAGTTCACAGATACGCAGTATTTT
TRBJ1-2,-,-,TRBV18,CATSQGDYGYTF,TGTGCCACCTCACAGGGAGACTATGGCTACACCTTC
TRBJ1-3,-,-,TRBV7-2,CASSLGGSGNTIYF,TGTGCCAGCAGCTTAGGAGGGTCTGGAAACACCATATATTTT
TRBJ1-1,-,-,TRBV6-6,CASSFTGDTEAFF,TGTGCCAGCAGTTTCACGGGGGACACTGAAGCTTTCTTT
TRBJ2-2,-,once,TRBV7-2,CASSFTSLTNTGELFF,TGTGCCAGCAGCTTCACTTCTTTAACGAACACCGGGGAGCTGTTTTTT
TRBJ2-6,-,-,TRBV7-9,CASSFLRGSGANVLTF,TGTGCCAGCAGCTTCCTTAGAGGGTCTGGGGCCAACGTCCTGACTTTC
TRBJ1-2,-,-,TRBV20-1,CSARRVSGYTF,TGCAGTGCTAGACGAGTTTCGGGCTACACCTTC
TRBJ2-1,-,-,TRBV4-1,CASSLDWTGPNEQFF,TGCGCCAGCAGCCTGGACTGGACTGGACCCAATGAGCAGTTCTTC
TRBJ2-3,-,-,TRBV6-5,CASSYSGSPTDTQYF,TGTGCCAGCAGTTACTCGGGCAGCCCCACAGATACGCAGTATTTT
TRBJ1-2,TRBD1,-,TRBV6-5,CASSYGTGRLDGYTF,TGTGCCAGCAGTTACGGGACAGGGAGGTTGGATGGCTACACCTTC
TRBJ1-3,-,-,TRBV6-1,CASSTKDSSGNTIYF,TGTGCCAGCAGTACCAAGGACAGCTCTGGAAACACCATATATTTT
TRBJ1-1,TRBD1,-,TRBV5-4,CASNQGQKNTEAFF,TGTGCCAGCAACCAGGGACAGAAGAACACTGAAGCTTTCTTT
TRBJ2-1,TRBD2,once,TRBV15,CATSRPSGTRSYNEQFF,TGTGCCACCAGCAGACCATCCGGGACTAGAAGCTACAATGAGCAGTTCTTC
TRBJ2-5,TRBD2,-,TRBV2,CASRASGSGGQETQYF,TGTGCCAGCAGGGCCTCAGGGAGCGGGGGCCAAGAGACCCAGTACTTC
TRBJ2-7,TRBD1,-,TRBV28,CASSFPGGQGSVFEQYF,TGTGCCAGCAGTTTCCCCGGGGGACAGGGGTCCGTCTTCGAGCAGTACTTC
TRBJ1-3,TRBD1,-,TRBV4-1,CASSQDGTGGGNTIYF,TGCGCCAGCAGCCAAGATGGTACAGGGGGGGGAAACACCATATATTTT